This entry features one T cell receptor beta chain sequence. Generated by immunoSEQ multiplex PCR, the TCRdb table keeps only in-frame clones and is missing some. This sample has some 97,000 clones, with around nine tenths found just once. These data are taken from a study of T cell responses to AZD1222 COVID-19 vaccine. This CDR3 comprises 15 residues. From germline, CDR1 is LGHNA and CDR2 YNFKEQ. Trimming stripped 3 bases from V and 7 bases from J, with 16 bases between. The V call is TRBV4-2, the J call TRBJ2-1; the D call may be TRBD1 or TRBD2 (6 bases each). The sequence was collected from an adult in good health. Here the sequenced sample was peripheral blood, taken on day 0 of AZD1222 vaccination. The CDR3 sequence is CASSQVGGGENEQFF. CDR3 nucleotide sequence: TGTGCCAGCAGCCAGGTGGGGGGCGGGGAAAATGAGCAGTTCTTC.